The source of this TCR beta chain is a study of sequential checkpoint blockade in melanoma. Study context: Randomization was 1:1 between first-line nivolumab→ipilimumab and ipilimumab→nivolumab. After both sequences, patients received maintenance nivolumab.

TCRdb's table, derived via immunoSEQ multiplex PCR, lists solely in-frame clones and lacks some. Seen here are over 25,000 clones, around 82% observed once, and the top ten hold about 20%. The CDR3 totals 11 residues. Germline V gene lookup returns CDR1 MNHEY and CDR2 SVGAGI. Trimming pared 6 bases from V and 9 bases from J, leaving 11 bases between. Documented treatment: randomized to nivolumab then ipilimumab (arm A) or the reverse (arm B). Live CD3+CD8+ CD19− CD56− cells were sorted from PBMCs. The sequencing used CD8+ T cells sorted from blood (inferred from file names), collected from a patient given nivolumab and ipilimumab in sequence. V and J are TRBV6-5 and TRBJ1-1; D uncertain. This receptor was obtained from a human donor with melanoma. This CDR3 reads CASSPGEQAFF. The DNA for the CDR3 is TGTGCCAGCAGCCCCGGGGAACAAGCTTTCTTT.